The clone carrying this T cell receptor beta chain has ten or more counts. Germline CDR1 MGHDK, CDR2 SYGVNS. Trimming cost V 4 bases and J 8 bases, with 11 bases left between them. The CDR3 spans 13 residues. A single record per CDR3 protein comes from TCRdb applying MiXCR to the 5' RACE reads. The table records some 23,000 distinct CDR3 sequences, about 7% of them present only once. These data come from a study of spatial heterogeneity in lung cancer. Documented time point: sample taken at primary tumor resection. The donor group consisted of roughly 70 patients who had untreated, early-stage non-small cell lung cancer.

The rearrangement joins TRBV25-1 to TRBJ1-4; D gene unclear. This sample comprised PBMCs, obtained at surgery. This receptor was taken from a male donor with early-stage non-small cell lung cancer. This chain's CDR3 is CASSGLYDEKLFF. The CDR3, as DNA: TGTGCCAGCAGTGGCCTTTACGACGAAAAACTGTTTTTT.